These 20 T cell receptor beta chains were sequenced from one sample in a study of CD8 T cells in Susac syndrome. Reverse transcription used roughly 0.45 to 1 ug RNA and random hexamers. TCRdb independently ran MiXCR on the immunoSEQ multiplex PCR reads; one entry per CDR3 protein. The sample has 150,000 or so distinct CDR3 sequences; 93% are singletons. What was sequenced was CD4+ T cells from PBMCs. All receptors come from a human donor in good health.

This clonotype was detected only once. This chain joins TRBV7-3 and TRBJ2-5; 12 nucleotides match TRBD1. J gave up 5 bases and V 3 bases, and 4 bases lay outside the gene matches. Germline V gene data show CDR1 as SGHTA and CDR2 as FQGTGA. The CDR3 length is 15 residues. The CDR3 region is CASSLGQGARETQYF. The CDR3 DNA reads as TGTGCCAGCAGCTTGGGACAGGGGGCTAGGGAGACCCAGTACTTC.

J is TRBJ2-4 and V is TRBV6-5, with D possibly TRBD1 on 6 matching bases. CDR1 is MNHEY and CDR2 is SVGAGI in the germline V gene. Trimming left V 0 bases short and J 0 bases short, with 12 bases between. This CDR3 comprises 17 residues. The CDR3: CASSYSGQTLAKNIQYF. The CDR3 nucleotides are TGTGCCAGCAGTTACTCAGGACAGACCCTAGCCAAAAACATTCAGTACTTC.

This rearrangement joins TRBV3-1 to TRBJ2-3, with TRBD2 matching over 8 bases. J was trimmed by 4 bases and V by 4 bases; bases with no gene match: 7. Germline V lookup: CDR1 LGHDT, CDR2 YNNKEL (reference sequence). This CDR3 has 15 amino acids. In nucleotides, the CDR3 is TGTGCCAGCAGCCCTATAGCGGGGCTCGCAGATACGCAGTATTTT. Protein sequence: CASSPIAGLADTQYF.

The chain combines TRBV28 with TRBJ1-2; TRBD1 matches at 9 bases. V was pared by 6 bases and J by 7 bases, with 12 bases of the junction left unmatched. The length of the CDR3 is 15 residues. Germline assignment: CDR1 MDHEN and CDR2 SYDVKM. This CDR3 reads CASSRDRGIGGGYTF. The DNA for the CDR3 is TGTGCCAGCAGCCGTGACAGGGGGATCGGGGGTGGCTACACCTTC.

The V and J genes are TRBV30 and TRBJ2-3, with D hard to call. The germline V and J ends were trimmed by 2 bases and 4 bases, with 4 bases remaining between them. This CDR3 region has 11 residues. Germline V gives CDR1 GTSNPN, CDR2 SVGIG (reference sequence). As DNA, the CDR3 is TGTGCCTGGAGTAGTTCAGATACGCAGTATTTT. Protein: CAWSSSDTQYF.

V gene TRBV20-1 combines with J gene TRBJ2-5, with 8 nucleotides matching TRBD2. Germline values: CDR1 DFQATT, CDR2 SNEGSKA (reference sequence). This CDR3 region has 14 residues. The trim removed 4 bases at V and 1 base at J, leaving 5 bases unmatched. In nucleotides, the CDR3 is TGCAGTGCTACAGCGGGGGAGGGCCAAGAGACCCAGTACTTC. Its translation: CSATAGEGQETQYF.

Here the CDR3 DNA reads TGCGCCAGCACCGAATCTCCGTCGGGGACAGCTAACTACGAGCAGTACTTC. This encodes CASTESPSGTANYEQYF. The chain has TRBV5-1 and TRBJ2-7; 7 positions match TRBD1. Germline values: CDR1 SGHRS, CDR2 YFSETQ. This CDR3 is built from 17 residues. Unmatched junction bases numbered 18, after V lost 6 bases and J lost 3 bases.

The chain has TRBV24-1 and TRBJ1-6; no definite D call. The ends were cut back, 12 bases at V and 4 bases at J, with 12 bases in the middle. The CDR3 totals 13 residues. Germline values: CDR1 KGHDR, CDR2 SFDVKD. This CDR3 reads CASPEQYNSPLHF. The CDR3 DNA reads as TGTGCCTCCCCGGAGCAGTATAATTCACCCCTCCACTTT.

This clonotype was detected once. The V gene is TRBV20-1, the J gene TRBJ2-7, with D possibly matching TRBD1 (6 bases). Germline assignment: CDR1 DFQATT and CDR2 SNEGSKA (reference sequence). V was shortened by 3 bases and J by 2 bases, with 14 bases between the two germline ends. The CDR3 length is 14 residues. The CDR3 DNA sequence: TGCAGTGCTAGCCCCCCAGGGGATGCCTACGAGCAGTACTTC. Encoded protein: CSASPPGDAYEQYF.

V usage is TRBV7-3 and J usage is TRBJ2-5; 9 nucleotides match TRBD1. Germline loops: CDR1 SGHTA, CDR2 FQGTGA. The CDR3 is 15 residues long. The ends lost 6 bases at V and 5 bases at J; junction bases unmatched: 10. CDR3 region: CASRDRTGAGETQYF. The DNA of the CDR3 is TGTGCCAGCAGGGACCGGACAGGGGCGGGGGAGACCCAGTACTTC.

The V call is TRBV4-1, the J call TRBJ2-2, with D unresolved. From germline, CDR1 is MGHRA and CDR2 YSYEKL. Trimming left V 1 base short and J 7 bases short, with 16 bases between. This CDR3 region has 16 residues. CDR3 nucleotides: TGCGCCAGCAGCCAAGTAAATTTAGTAGAATACGGGGAGCTGTTTTTT. Residues: CASSQVNLVEYGELFF.

The chain combines TRBV6-1 with TRBJ2-7; either TRBD1 or TRBD2 may fit D (5 bases each). This CDR3 has 15 residues. Between the trimmed V and J ends, which lost 4 bases and 4 bases, there was a span of 17 bases. Germline CDR1 is MNHNS and CDR2 is SASEGT. The CDR3 loop is CASSATYGAAYEQYF. The CDR3 DNA reads TGTGCCAGCAGTGCCACGTACGGGGCAGCTTACGAGCAGTACTTC.

This clonotype showed up just a few times. The gene calls are TRBV5-4 and TRBJ2-1; 11 nucleotides match TRBD2. Germline loops: CDR1 SGHNT, CDR2 YYREEE (reference sequence). The CDR3 has 16 amino acids. With 0 bases clipped from V and 3 bases from J, the junction kept 2 bases outside the gene matches. As DNA, the CDR3 is TGTGCCAGCAGCTTGGCTAGCGGGGGGAACTACAATGAGCAGTTCTTC. Translating gives CASSLASGGNYNEQFF.

This chain connects TRBV29-1 to TRBJ2-7; possible D gene TRBD1, 5 bases. Germline-derived CDR1 and CDR2 are SQVTM and ANQGSEA. The V gene lost 3 bases and the J gene lost 6 bases, with 15 bases spanning the gap. This CDR3 spans 13 amino acids. Written as DNA, the CDR3 is TGCAGCGTTGAGTTCCCAGGGATCGGCGAGCAGTACTTC. It translates to CSVEFPGIGEQYF.

This chain uses TRBV11-2 with TRBJ2-4, with TRBD2 as a possible D gene (5 bases). This CDR3 has 15 amino acids. Germline V CDR1 and CDR2: SGHAT, FQNNGV. Trimming removed 5 bases from V and 0 bases from J, with 11 bases in between. In DNA, the CDR3 is TGTGCCAGCAGCAGAGCGGATCTAGCCAAAAACATTCAGTACTTC. Amino acid sequence: CASSRADLAKNIQYF.

The genes are TRBV5-4 and TRBJ2-1; 15 nucleotides match TRBD2. Germline values: CDR1 SGHNT, CDR2 YYREEE (reference sequence). The J segment lost 7 bases and the V segment lost 4 bases, leaving 6 bases of the junction unmatched. The CDR3 totals 16 residues. The CDR3 is CASSPTGTSGGNEQFF. The CDR3 nucleotides read TGTGCCAGCAGCCCCACCGGGACTAGCGGGGGGAATGAGCAGTTCTTC.

The genes are TRBV6-6 and TRBJ1-1; D call uncertain. This CDR3 is built from 15 residues. Looked up from germline, CDR1 is MNHNY and CDR2 is SVGAGI (reference sequence). The V end lost 1 base, the J end lost 1 base, and 10 bases lay between the germline ends. In nucleotides, the CDR3 is TGTGCCAGCAGTTACTTTACGGGCCAGAACACTGAAGCTTTCTTT. Its translation is CASSYFTGQNTEAFF.

The V and J genes are TRBV12-3 or TRBV12-4 and TRBJ1-5; no reliable D call. The CDR3 is 13 amino acids. Trimming cost V 4 bases and J 1 base, with 5 bases left between them. For the CDR3, the DNA is TGTGCCAGCAGTTCCTTGAGCAATCAGCCCCAGCATTTT. Protein product: CASSSLSNQPQHF.

V is TRBV19 and J is TRBJ1-5; 12 nucleotides line up with TRBD1. The CDR3 loop spans 15 amino acids. V trimming: 4 bases; J trimming: 6 bases; junction bases outside the gene matches: 4. Germline V gene data show CDR1 as LNHDA and CDR2 as SQIVND (reference sequence). The CDR3 loop reads CASSKGQGASQPQHF. CDR3 sequence (DNA): TGTGCCAGTAGTAAGGGACAGGGGGCTTCTCAGCCCCAGCATTTT.

This chain uses TRBV5-1 with TRBJ2-2; D gene ambiguous. The length of the CDR3 is 12 residues. From germline, CDR1 is SGHRS and CDR2 YFSETQ. The V and J ends lost 3 bases and 12 bases respectively, with 12 bases between them. This chain's CDR3 is CASSSIFGKLFF. Here the CDR3 DNA reads TGCGCCAGCAGCTCTATATTTGGGAAGCTGTTTTTT.